Here is one T cell receptor beta chain with its context. No antigen is known for it. Method: immunoSEQ multiplex PCR; TCRdb's copy keeps in-frame clones and lacks some. The sample shows some 1 million clones, 75% of them seen only once. The data derive from a study of shared clonotypes between healthy human individuals. The germline gives CDR1 SGHDT, CDR2 YYEEEE. The CDR3 contains 17 residues. V trimming: 4 bases; J trimming: 4 bases; junction bases outside the gene matches: 9. Study outcomes and limitations: Rarefaction showed sorted-subset sequencing was incomplete despite large depth. When compared with the clonotypes that were shared by all four sorted-subset donors, the non-shared clonotypes turned out to have lower generation probabilities.

The TCR was taken from a man aged 18 to 29 in good health. Source material: memory CD4+ T cells sorted from blood. Subset reported: CD45RA-negative fraction. This chain joins TRBV5-6 and TRBJ2-7; 15 positions match TRBD2. The CDR3 region is CASSQRTSGRAGYEQYF. The CDR3 region has the DNA TGTGCCAGCAGCCAAAGGACTAGCGGGAGGGCTGGGTACGAGCAGTACTTC.